The following is a T cell receptor beta chain sequence with its context. This sample was taken from a study of a mutant IDH1 vaccine in newly diagnosed glioma. Described time point: baseline, week 1 (first vaccination visit). Treatment: pre-vaccination baseline after standard-of-care therapy. The study enrolled donors with new WHO grade 3 or 4 IDH1-mutant, ATRX-lost astrocytomas. Germline V gene data show CDR1 as SNHLY and CDR2 as FYNNEI. The CDR3 runs 16 residues. The junction had 10 bases not matched to a gene; V was cut back by 6 bases and J by 4 bases. Produced via immunoSEQ multiplex PCR; TCRdb's table is partial and in-frame only. The table shows around 56,000 clones, with approximately 91% occurring only once.

The chain has TRBV2 and TRBJ2-4; 9 nucleotides agree with TRBD1. The specimen was PBMCs, collected from a glioma patient treated with radiotherapy, temozolomide or both. The clonotype was recovered from a man aged 45-60 years with glioma. The CDR3 coding sequence is TGTGCCAGCAGCGACGTCCGGGACAGGGTAAAAAACATTCAGTACTTC. Amino acid sequence: CASSDVRDRVKNIQYF.